This record looks at one TCR beta chain sequence and its context. The record originates from a study of blood T cell repertoires in COVID-19. Study background: COVID-19 samples from acute and convalescent phases originated in the United States, Italy and Spain. In each case, the material was cDNA or gDNA derived from T cells, B-cell-depleted T cells, or PBMCs.

In the original analysis: Amplification of reference gene primers provided the estimated nucleated cell counts. Clones were read by immunoSEQ multiplex PCR, and TCRdb kept only the in-frame ones, dropping some. The V and J calls and clone size come from that table; D and trimming were worked out from the DNA. The profile covers roughly 200,000 clones, with around nine tenths appearing a single time and under 2% taken by the ten largest. From germline, CDR1 is MDHEN and CDR2 SYDVKM. Trimming stripped 5 bases from V and 7 bases from J, with 6 bases between. The CDR3 consists of 12 residues. The sample was peripheral blood. The clonotype was recovered from a man aged 18 to 35 with active or convalescent COVID-19. The V call is TRBV28, the J call TRBJ1-6; D call uncertain. The CDR3, as DNA: TGTGCCAGCAGTCCCCAAAATTCACCCCTCCACTTT. This sequence encodes CASSPQNSPLHF.